The source of this T cell receptor (beta chain) is a study of Ad26.COV2.S vaccination and SARS-CoV-2 variants. There are 18 residues in the CDR3. Trimming took 3 bases from V and 2 from J; bases not matched to a gene: 14. Germline CDR1 SGHNT, CDR2 YYREEE (reference sequence). The data were produced by immunoSEQ multiplex PCR, yet TCRdb's version contains in-frame clones alone and is incomplete. Of around 350,000 clones in the sample, approximately 85% were seen once. Treatment in this sample: roughly 19 received Ad26.COV2.S at low or high dose, single or two shots; about five received placebo; per-sample allocation not given. The study sampled participants on day 63 after the first vaccine or placebo injection. Wuhan-strain SARS-CoV-2 spike was expressed by the Ad26 vector that made up the vaccine.

Sequenced material: peripheral blood, taken in a trial of Ad26.COV2.S vaccine versus placebo. The genes are TRBV5-4 and TRBJ2-3, with 8 bases identical to TRBD2. This sequence originates from a person aged 18 to 59 who received the Ad26.COV2.S COVID-19 vaccine or a placebo. CDR3 region: CASSSGLSGGFYTDTQYF. The DNA of the CDR3 is TGTGCCAGCAGCTCCGGACTAAGCGGGGGCTTCTACACAGATACGCAGTATTTT.